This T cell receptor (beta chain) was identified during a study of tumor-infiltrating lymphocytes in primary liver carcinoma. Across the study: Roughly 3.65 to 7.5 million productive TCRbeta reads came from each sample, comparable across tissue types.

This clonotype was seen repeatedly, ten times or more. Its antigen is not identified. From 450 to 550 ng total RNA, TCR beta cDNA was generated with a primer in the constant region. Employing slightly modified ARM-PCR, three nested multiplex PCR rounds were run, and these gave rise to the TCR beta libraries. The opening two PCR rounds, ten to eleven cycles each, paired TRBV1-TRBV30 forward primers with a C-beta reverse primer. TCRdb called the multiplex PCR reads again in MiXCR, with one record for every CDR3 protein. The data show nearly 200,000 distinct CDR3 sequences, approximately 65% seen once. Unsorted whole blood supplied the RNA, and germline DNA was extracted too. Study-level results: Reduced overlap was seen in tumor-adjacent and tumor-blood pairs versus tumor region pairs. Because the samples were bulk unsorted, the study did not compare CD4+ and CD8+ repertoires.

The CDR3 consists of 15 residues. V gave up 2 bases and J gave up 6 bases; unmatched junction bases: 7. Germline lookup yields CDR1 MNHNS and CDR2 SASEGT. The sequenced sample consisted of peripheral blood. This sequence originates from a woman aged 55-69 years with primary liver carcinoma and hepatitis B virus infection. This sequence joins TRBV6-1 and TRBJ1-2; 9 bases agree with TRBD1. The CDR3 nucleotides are TGTGCCAGCAGTGAATTTCGGACAGGGGTCGATGGCTACACCTTC. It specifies CASSEFRTGVDGYTF.